Included here is one T cell receptor beta chain sequence, with context. These data come from a study of blood T cells in healthy people across ages. It was with a sample-barcoded 5' primer and a J-beta primer mix that a second PCR of roughly 7 to 11 cycles was run. Each CDR3 protein gets one entry after TCRdb re-called the 5' RACE reads with MiXCR. The sample contains about 800,000 distinct CDR3 sequences, around a quarter of which appear only once. Germline V CDR1 and CDR2: LGHNA, YSLEER. The CDR3 is 18 residues long. V was shortened by 3 bases and J by 8 bases, with 28 bases between the two germline ends. The sample also formed part of further work on T cells of mothers and their children.

The TCR was taken from a boy aged 5-17 years in good health. Sequenced input: blood. The gene calls are TRBV4-3 and TRBJ1-1; D not resolved. CDR3 in DNA: TGCGCCAGCAGCCACGAACCTGCAATGACATCCCTAGTTTCCGAAGCTTTCTTT. Protein sequence: CASSHEPAMTSLVSEAFF.